Sequencing of this TCR beta chain was carried out in a study of OX40 agonist ivuxolimab in advanced cancers. At the level of the whole study: The costimulatory receptor OX40 (CD134) was targeted by ivuxolimab, a fully human IgG2 agonistic monoclonal antibody. Intravenous ivuxolimab was administered to patients every 2 weeks at six dose levels: 0.01, 0.1, 0.3, 1.5, 3 and 10 mg/kg. Of the roughly 52 dose-escalation patients, hepatocellular carcinoma was present in some 19, melanoma in roughly 15, renal cell carcinoma in 9 and head and neck cancer in 9. In the dose-escalation cohort, roughly 80% of patients were male, and the mean age was approximately 55 years, with a range of roughly 20 to 85. Patients were allowed to have had prior anti-PD-1, anti-PD-L1 or anti-CTLA-4 therapy, and roughly 40% of the dose-escalation patients had been treated with checkpoint inhibitors. Partial responses occurred in three dose-escalation patients: two with cutaneous melanoma and one with hepatocellular carcinoma. Peripheral TCRbeta sequencing was intended to test whether TCR sequence diversity was altered and clonal T-cell expansion was caused by ivuxolimab. The monotherapy dose-escalation portion (N of about 47 patients) of the phase I ivuxolimab trial is reported in the paper. What the research found in general, with its limitations: At doses of 0.1 to 3.0 mg/kg, clonal expansion of both CD4+ and CD8+ blood T cells was observed from baseline to week 6. Partial responders in the 0.1-3.0 mg/kg groups had among the lowest normalized peripheral clonal expansion, especially among CD8+ T cells. After ivuxolimab, more expanded clones were found on average in CD8+ T cells than in CD4+ T cells. The antigen specificity of the peripheral T cells that underwent clonal expansion was not determined. Low levels of normalized T-cell clonal expansion were also seen in some patients who did not respond.

Genomic DNA was isolated from the sorted cells so that the TCRbeta CDR3 region could be sequenced. The immunoSEQ Assay was used for sequencing of TCRbeta CDR3 regions. This immuneACCESS table, as held by TCRdb, lists in-frame sequences with V and J called but not all clones. Of the missing ones, under half trace to an unresolved V gene in checked studies; the others have no known cause. Here the sample has approximately 68,000 clones; approximately 90% occur a single time. The top ten hold 0.94% of the sample. As regards this clone: Its antigen specificity is not known. Base-call qualities are not available, and no considerably larger clone is one nucleotide away.

Trimming removed 5 bases from V and 5 bases from J, leaving 10 bases between the germline ends. CDR1 and CDR2 are drawn from the germline V gene: SGHTA, FQGTGA. CDR3 length: 14 amino acids, cysteine to phenylalanine. Kept here is only the CDR3 DNA, which spans 42 bases and is read in frame from base 1. The trial excluded patients who had a history of autoimmune disease or were on systemic immunosuppression. Peripheral blood for TCR sequencing was collected from all dose cohorts at baseline, on cycle 4 day 1, and on cycle 7 day 1. Samples came from an open-label, multicenter, first-in-human phase I dose-escalation trial of ivuxolimab. Adults with locally advanced or metastatic melanoma, renal cell carcinoma, hepatocellular carcinoma or head and neck squamous cell carcinoma were enrolled in the trial. Before TCR sequencing, CD4+ and CD8+ T cells were separately sorted from peripheral blood.

The chain is made from TRBV7-3 and TRBJ1-6; a tentative D call is TRBD1 (5 bases match). Sequencing was performed on CD4+ or CD8+ T cells sorted from blood, taken in a trial of the OX40 agonist ivuxolimab. The TCR was taken from an adult with an advanced solid tumor such as melanoma, head and neck, liver or kidney cancer. CDR3 loop: CASSRDRDNSPLHF. The DNA is as follows: TGTGCCAGCAGCCGGGACCGGGATAATTCACCCCTCCACTTT.